This T cell receptor (beta chain) was documented in a study of cytomegalovirus exposure and HLA in healthy donors. The CDR3 covers 13 residues. Trimming shortened V by 10 bases and J by 6 bases, and 15 bases separated the two germline ends. Per the germline V gene, CDR1 is LNHDA and CDR2 is SQIVND (reference sequence). The study's findings and limits: Sequencing likely produced, as an artifact, a cluster of highly shared sequence variants.

13 Jbeta primers and 60 Vbeta primers were used for the PCR. Here immunoSEQ multiplex PCR was the method, and the copy in TCRdb shows in-frame clones only, minus some. The table includes over 200,000 clones, around nine tenths detected once. As for this clone: Its target is unknown.

The sequence came from a woman between 18 and 29 years old in good health and CMV-seronegative. The rearrangement uses TRBV19 and TRBJ1-4; D might be TRBD1 (6 bases). What was sequenced was PBMCs. CDR3 bases: TGTGCCACCAAATTACAGGGTTATGAAAAACTGTTTTTT. Protein: CATKLQGYEKLFF. Full variable domain (missing parts from reference TRBV19 and TRBJ1-4): DGGITQSPKYLFRKEGQNVTLSCEQNLNHDAMYWYRQDPGQGLRLIYYSQIVNDFQKGDIAEGYSVSREKKESFPLTVTSAQKNPTAFYLCATKLQGYEKLFFGSGTQLSVL.